One TCR beta chain is described in this entry. Its antigen is unidentified. Alongside a J-beta primer mix, a sample-barcoded 5' primer served in a second PCR lasting about 7 to 11 cycles. TCRdb re-called the 5' RACE reads through MiXCR, storing one row per CDR3 protein. The sample holds over 700,000 distinct CDR3 sequences, roughly 53% seen once. The sample belongs to a study of blood T cells in healthy people across ages. About the research overall: Capture by template switching was about one barcoded beta molecule per two T cells. Study findings and constraints: Estimates drawn from one million T cells were deemed to understate diversity. Expanded clonotype shifts may have been confounded, as the donors had an unknown CMV status. Higher naive T cell percentage went strongly together with higher TCR beta diversity.

The CDR3 is 13 residues long. Trimming pared 6 bases from V and 4 bases from J, leaving 12 bases between. Germline assignment: CDR1 SGHTA and CDR2 FQGNSA. The sequence came from an elderly man in good health. Sequencing was performed on blood. This chain uses TRBV7-2 with TRBJ1-2, with a possible D match to TRBD1 (6 bases). DNA of the CDR3: TGTGCCAGCAGATTAAAACAGGGCTATGGCTACACCTTC. It specifies CASRLKQGYGYTF.